These 16 T cell receptor beta chains came from one sample sequenced in a study of prognosis after radiotherapy for stage I lung cancer. The study amplified the TCR beta CDR3 region from genomic DNA. This amplification was carried out by two rounds of multiplex PCR. Amplification during the initial PCR round employed primers specific to each TRBV and TRBJ gene. A single record per CDR3 protein comes from TCRdb applying MiXCR to the multiplex PCR reads. The sample contains nearly 35,000 distinct CDR3 sequences, around 35% of which appear only once. The source material was PBMCs, sampled before or after stereotactic body radiation therapy (not recorded which). All receptors come from a donor aged 50 or older with non-small cell lung cancer.

This clonotype was observed many times. This chain joins TRBV7-9 and TRBJ1-4; D uncertain. V was clipped by 1 base and J by 8 bases, with 17 bases between them. The CDR3 totals 16 residues. Germline CDR1 SEHNR, CDR2 FQNEAQ (reference sequence). The CDR3 region has the DNA TGTGCCAGCAGCTTAGATCTCGAGGGAAATTACGAAAAACTGTTTTTT. This encodes CASSLDLEGNYEKLFF.

Remarks on this clonotype: Just one base apart from a much larger clone, this may be a read error. The chain employs TRBV6-1 and TRBJ2-5; D perhaps matches TRBD2 (7 bases). Germline assignment: CDR1 MNHNS and CDR2 SASEGT. V shed 6 bases and J shed 5 bases, with 19 bases lying between them. The CDR3 has 15 amino acids. Here the CDR3 reads CASSTLLGGRETQYF. CDR3 coding DNA: TGTGCCAGCAGCACCCTCCTGGGGGGGCGGGAGACCCAGTACTTC.

There are many counts of this clonotype. The chain employs TRBV7-2 and TRBJ2-3; TRBD2 agrees at 10 bases. Unmatched junction bases numbered 12, after V lost 5 bases and J lost 4 bases. The CDR3 runs to 17 residues. CDR1 is SGHTA, CDR2 FQGNSA, per germline. Written as DNA, the CDR3 is TGTGCCAGCAGCCCCGTTCCTAGCGGGAGACAGTCAGATACGCAGTATTTT. Encoded protein: CASSPVPSGRQSDTQYF.

The sample holds one count of this clonotype. The junction departs from germline at one end; a sequencing error may be responsible. The rearrangement uses TRBV6-2 or TRBV6-3 and TRBJ1-6; D is perhaps TRBD1 (5 bases). The germline CDR1 and CDR2 sequences are MNHEY and SVGEGT. There are 17 residues in the CDR3. This chain's CDR3 is CASSYSSGMMDNSPLHF. The CDR3 nucleotides are TGTGCCAGCAGTTACTCCTCAGGGATGATGGATAACTCACCCCTCCACTTT.

This clonotype has a count of ten or more. The CDR3 nucleotides read TGTGCCAGCCGGGACAGCAATCAGCCCCAGCATTTT. Encoded protein: CASRDSNQPQHF. The J gene is TRBJ1-5, the V gene TRBV6-1; D perhaps matches TRBD1 (5 bases). The CDR3 length is 12 residues. Germline lookup yields CDR1 MNHNS and CDR2 SASEGT. Trimming pared 8 bases from V and 1 base from J, leaving 6 bases between.

This clonotype was picked up many times. The rearrangement links TRBV6-1 to TRBJ2-2; D uncertain. CDR3 length: 13 amino acids. The germline CDR1 and CDR2 sequences are MNHNS and SASEGT. The V gene lost 8 bases and the J gene lost 0 bases, with 7 bases spanning the gap. In DNA, the CDR3 is TGTGCCAGCTATACTCCGAACACCGGGGAGCTGTTTTTT. Protein product: CASYTPNTGELFF.

The J gene is TRBJ1-6, the V gene TRBV6-5; 7 positions match TRBD1. V lost 4 bases and J lost 6; bases outside the gene matches: 3. The CDR3 covers 14 residues. Germline-derived CDR1 and CDR2 are MNHEY and SVGAGI. Here the CDR3 DNA reads TGTGCCAGCAGTTCACAGGGGATTAATTCACCCCTCCACTTT. Protein sequence: CASSSQGINSPLHF.

This clonotype was found many times. The rearrangement joins TRBV2 to TRBJ2-2; D unclear. Trimming took 7 bases from V and 0 from J, leaving 12 bases between them. Germline V CDR1 and CDR2: SNHLY, FYNNEI. The CDR3 loop spans 15 amino acids. The CDR3 sequence: CASTRDPANTGELFF. In nucleotides, the CDR3 is TGTGCCAGCACCCGAGACCCCGCGAACACCGGGGAGCTGTTTTTT.

The chain is built from TRBV7-2 and TRBJ1-2; D is perhaps TRBD1 (5 bases). Per germline, CDR1 SGHTA and CDR2 FQGNSA. CDR3 length: 13 amino acids. Deletions cut 3 bases from V and 8 bases from J, with 13 bases between. CDR3: CASSFGTWGGYTF. As DNA, the CDR3 is TGTGCCAGCAGCTTTGGGACCTGGGGAGGCTACACCTTC.

This clonotype has more than one count but fewer than ten. This may come from a read error, since a much larger clone is one base off. V gene TRBV6-2 or TRBV6-3 combines with J gene TRBJ2-7, with D possibly matching TRBD2 (5 bases). V was trimmed by 5 bases and J by 5 bases, leaving 10 bases between them. This CDR3 is built from 12 residues. Germline lookup yields CDR1 MNHEY and CDR2 SVGEGT. Written as DNA, the CDR3 is TGTGCCAGCAGTAGCGAGGGCCACGAGCAGTACTTC. Protein product: CASSSEGHEQYF.

Here the CDR3 DNA reads TGCAGTGCTACGGGGACCTCCAATACGAACACCTGGAAGCTGTTTTTT. This encodes CSATGTSNTNTWKLFF. V is TRBV20-1 and J is TRBJ2-2; the D call may be TRBD1 or TRBD2 (5 bases each). This CDR3 spans 16 amino acids. The V end lost 4 bases, the J end lost 12 bases, and 27 bases lay between the germline ends. CDR1 is DFQATT, CDR2 SNEGSKA, per germline (reference sequence).

With regard to this clonotype: With only one base between it and a far larger clone, this is likely a read error. This chain joins TRBV6-1 and TRBJ1-6; TRBD1 matches 7 bases. Losses at the gene ends were 6 bases for V and 10 bases for J; bases not matched to a gene: 6. The CDR3 is 13 amino acids. The V gene's germline CDR1 is MNHNS and CDR2 SASEGT. The CDR3: CASSTYRGSPLHF. CDR3 sequence (DNA): TGTGCCAGCAGCACGTACAGGGGCTCACCCCTCCACTTT.

Concerning this clonotype: A far larger clone is off by one base, so a read error is likely. The chain has TRBV6-4 and TRBJ1-5; possibly TRBD1 for D (5 bases). Germline V gene lookup returns CDR1 MRHNA and CDR2 SNTAGT. The CDR3 spans 20 residues. Trimming stripped 5 bases from V and 4 bases from J, with 30 bases between. The DNA of the CDR3 is TGTGCCAGCAGTTCCCAAGTCGGGCACAGGCCAGCGTGGACGAATCAGCCCCAGCATTTT. This encodes CASSSQVGHRPAWTNQPQHF.

This clonotype was seen many times. The rearrangement links TRBV30 to TRBJ2-1; 10 bases agree with TRBD2. In germline, CDR1 is GTSNPN, CDR2 SVGIG (reference sequence). Unmatched junction bases numbered 3, after V lost 0 bases and J lost 7 bases. The CDR3 loop spans 14 amino acids. The CDR3 region has the DNA TGTGCCTGGAGTGTCCCTAGCGGGGGTAATGAGCAGTTCTTC. Encoded protein: CAWSVPSGGNEQFF.

This clonotype was observed many times. The gene calls are TRBV6-4 and TRBJ2-1; 10 bases align to TRBD1. CDR1 MRHNA and CDR2 SNTAGT come from the germline V gene. The J segment lost 9 bases and the V segment lost 5 bases, leaving 10 bases of the junction unmatched. The CDR3 has 15 amino acids. The CDR3 protein is CASSITGTGESEQFF. CDR3 bases: TGTGCCAGCAGTATAACCGGGACAGGGGAAAGTGAGCAGTTCTTC.

Details on this clonotype: This sequence is one base from a far larger clone and is likely a read error. V usage is TRBV6-4 and J usage is TRBJ1-5; a weak D match, TRBD1 (5 bases). The germline CDR1 and CDR2 sequences are MRHNA and SNTAGT. V was cut by 8 bases and J by 6 bases, with 11 bases left in between. The CDR3 sequence is 12 residues long. CDR3 nucleotides: TGTGCCAGCCTGACAAGGGGTCAGCCCCAGCATTTT. Translated: CASLTRGQPQHF.